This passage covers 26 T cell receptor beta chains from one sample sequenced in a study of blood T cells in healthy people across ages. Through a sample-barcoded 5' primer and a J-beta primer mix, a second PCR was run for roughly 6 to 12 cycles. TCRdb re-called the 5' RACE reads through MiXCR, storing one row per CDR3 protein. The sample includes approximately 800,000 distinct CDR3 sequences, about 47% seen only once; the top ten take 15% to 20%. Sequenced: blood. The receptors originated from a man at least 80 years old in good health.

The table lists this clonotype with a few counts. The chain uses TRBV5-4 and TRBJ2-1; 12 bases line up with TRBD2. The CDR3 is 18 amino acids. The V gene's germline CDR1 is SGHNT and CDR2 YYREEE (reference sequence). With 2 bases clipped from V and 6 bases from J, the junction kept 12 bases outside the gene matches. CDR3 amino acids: CASSFVFRTSGKGNEQFF. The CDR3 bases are TGTGCCAGCAGCTTTGTTTTTAGGACTAGCGGGAAAGGCAATGAGCAGTTCTTC. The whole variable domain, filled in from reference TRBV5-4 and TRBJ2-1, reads ETGVTQSPTHLIKTRGQQVTLRCSSQSGHNTVSWYQQALGQGPQFIFQYYREEENGRGNFPPRFSGLQFPNYSSELNVNALELDDSALYLCASSFVFRTSGKGNEQFFGPGTRLTVL.

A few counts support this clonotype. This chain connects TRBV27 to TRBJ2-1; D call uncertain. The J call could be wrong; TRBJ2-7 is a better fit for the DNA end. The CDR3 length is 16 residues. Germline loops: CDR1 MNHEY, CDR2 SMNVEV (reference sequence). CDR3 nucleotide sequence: TGTGCCAGCAGTTTATCTATCTCTCGCTCCTACAATGAGCAGTACTTC. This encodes CASSLSISRSYNEQYF.

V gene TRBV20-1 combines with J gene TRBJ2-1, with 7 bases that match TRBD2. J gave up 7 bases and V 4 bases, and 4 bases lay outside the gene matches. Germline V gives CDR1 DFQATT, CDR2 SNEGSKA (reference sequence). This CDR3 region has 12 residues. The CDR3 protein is CSAKTSWNEQFF. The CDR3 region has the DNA TGCAGTGCTAAGACTAGCTGGAATGAGCAGTTCTTC.

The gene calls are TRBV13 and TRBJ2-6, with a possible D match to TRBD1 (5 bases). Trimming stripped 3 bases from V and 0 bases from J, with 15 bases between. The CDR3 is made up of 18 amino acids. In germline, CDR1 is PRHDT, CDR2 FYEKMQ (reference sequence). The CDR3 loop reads CASSFGRVILSGANVLTF. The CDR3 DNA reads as TGTGCCAGCAGCTTCGGCAGGGTGATTCTCTCTGGGGCCAACGTCCTGACTTTC.

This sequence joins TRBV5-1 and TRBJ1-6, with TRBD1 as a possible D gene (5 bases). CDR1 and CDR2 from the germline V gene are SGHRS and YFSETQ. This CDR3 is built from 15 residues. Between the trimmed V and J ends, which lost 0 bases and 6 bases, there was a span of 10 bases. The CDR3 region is CASSLARDGNSPLHF. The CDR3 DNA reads TGCGCCAGCAGCTTGGCCAGGGACGGTAATTCACCCCTCCACTTT.

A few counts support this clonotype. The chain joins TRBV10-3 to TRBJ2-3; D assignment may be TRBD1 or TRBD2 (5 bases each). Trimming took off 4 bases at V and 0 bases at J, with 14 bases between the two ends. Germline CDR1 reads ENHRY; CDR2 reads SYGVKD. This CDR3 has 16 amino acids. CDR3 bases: TGTGCCATCAGTGTGTTCGGGGCGCCTAGCACAGATACGCAGTATTTT. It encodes CAISVFGAPSTDTQYF.

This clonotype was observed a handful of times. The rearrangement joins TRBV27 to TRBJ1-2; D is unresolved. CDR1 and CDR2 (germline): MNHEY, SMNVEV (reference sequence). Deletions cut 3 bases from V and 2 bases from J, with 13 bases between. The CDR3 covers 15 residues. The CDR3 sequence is CASSFLSRRNYGYTF. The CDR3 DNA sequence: TGTGCCAGCAGTTTTTTATCCCGGCGGAACTATGGCTACACCTTC.

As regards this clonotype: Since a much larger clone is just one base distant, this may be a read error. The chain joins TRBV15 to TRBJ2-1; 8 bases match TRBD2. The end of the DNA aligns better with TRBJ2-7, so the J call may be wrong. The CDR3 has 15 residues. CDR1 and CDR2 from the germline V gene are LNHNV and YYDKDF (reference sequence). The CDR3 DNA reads TGTGCCACCAATCCTCTAGCGGGCTCCTACAATGAGCAGTACTTC. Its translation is CATNPLAGSYNEQYF.

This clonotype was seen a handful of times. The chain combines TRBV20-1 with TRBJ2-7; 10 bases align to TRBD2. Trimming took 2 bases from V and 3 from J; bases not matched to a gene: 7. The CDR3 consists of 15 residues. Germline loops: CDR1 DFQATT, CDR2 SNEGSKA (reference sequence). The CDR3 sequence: CSARPGLADNYEQYF. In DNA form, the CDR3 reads TGCAGTGCTAGACCAGGACTAGCGGACAACTACGAGCAGTACTTC.

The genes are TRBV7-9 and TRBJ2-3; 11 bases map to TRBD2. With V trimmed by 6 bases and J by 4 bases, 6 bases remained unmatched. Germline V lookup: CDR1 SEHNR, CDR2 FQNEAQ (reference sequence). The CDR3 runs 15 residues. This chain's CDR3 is CASRIAGGRADTQYF. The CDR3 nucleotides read TGTGCCAGCAGAATAGCGGGAGGGCGCGCAGATACGCAGTATTTT.

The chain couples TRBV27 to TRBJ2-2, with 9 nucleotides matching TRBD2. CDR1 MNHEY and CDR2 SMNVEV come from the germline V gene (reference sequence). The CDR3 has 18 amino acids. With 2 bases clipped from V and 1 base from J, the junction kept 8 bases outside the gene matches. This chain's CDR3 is CASSLRIISGRNTGELFF. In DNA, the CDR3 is TGTGCCAGCAGTTTACGAATTATTAGCGGGAGGAACACCGGGGAGCTGTTTTTT.

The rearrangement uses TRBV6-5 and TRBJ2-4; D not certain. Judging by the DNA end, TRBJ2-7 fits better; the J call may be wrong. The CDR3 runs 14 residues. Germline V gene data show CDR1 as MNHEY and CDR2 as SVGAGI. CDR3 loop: CASSYSARAYEQYF. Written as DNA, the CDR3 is TGTGCCAGCAGTTACTCGGCTAGGGCCTACGAGCAGTACTTC.

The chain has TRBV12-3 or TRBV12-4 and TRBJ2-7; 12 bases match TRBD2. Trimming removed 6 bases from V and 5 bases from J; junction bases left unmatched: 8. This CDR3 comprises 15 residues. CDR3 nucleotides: TGTGCCAGCAGGGCTGGACTAGCGGGATCAGACGAGCAGTACTTC. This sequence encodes CASRAGLAGSDEQYF.

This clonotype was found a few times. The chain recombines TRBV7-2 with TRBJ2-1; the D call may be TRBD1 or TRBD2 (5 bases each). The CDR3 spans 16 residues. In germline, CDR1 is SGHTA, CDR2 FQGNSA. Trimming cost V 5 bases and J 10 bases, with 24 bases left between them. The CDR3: CASSPQSGQWTREQFF. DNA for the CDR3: TGTGCCAGCAGCCCCCAATCGGGGCAGTGGACCCGAGAGCAGTTCTTC.

CDR3 sequence reads: CASSSHGLAAYEQYF. CDR3 sequence (DNA): TGTGCCAGCAGTTCCCATGGGCTAGCGGCCTACGAGCAGTACTTC. This chain connects TRBV6-2 or TRBV6-3 to TRBJ2-7; 7 nucleotides align to TRBD2. CDR1 MNHEY and CDR2 SVGEGT come from the germline V gene. This CDR3 spans 15 amino acids. Trimming at V came to 4 bases and at J to 2 bases, leaving 8 bases not matched to a gene.

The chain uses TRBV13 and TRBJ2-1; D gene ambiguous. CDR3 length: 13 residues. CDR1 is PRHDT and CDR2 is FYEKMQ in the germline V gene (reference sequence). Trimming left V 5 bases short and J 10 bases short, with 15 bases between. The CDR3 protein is CASSGVTVYEQFF. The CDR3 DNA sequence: TGTGCCAGCAGCGGGGTCACAGTCTACGAGCAGTTCTTC.

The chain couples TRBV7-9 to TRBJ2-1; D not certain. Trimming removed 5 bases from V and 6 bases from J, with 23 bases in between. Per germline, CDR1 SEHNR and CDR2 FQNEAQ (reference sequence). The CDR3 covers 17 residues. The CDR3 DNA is TGTGCCAGCAGCGTCCGAGCCGGGCCCTCGATACCCAATGAGCAGTTCTTC. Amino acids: CASSVRAGPSIPNEQFF.

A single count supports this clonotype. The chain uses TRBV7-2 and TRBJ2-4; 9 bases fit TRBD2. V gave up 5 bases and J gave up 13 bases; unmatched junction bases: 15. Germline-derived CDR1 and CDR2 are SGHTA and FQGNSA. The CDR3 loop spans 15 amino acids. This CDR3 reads CASSRIAGVLNEQYF. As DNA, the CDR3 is TGTGCCAGCAGCCGTATAGCGGGAGTCCTCAATGAGCAGTACTTC.

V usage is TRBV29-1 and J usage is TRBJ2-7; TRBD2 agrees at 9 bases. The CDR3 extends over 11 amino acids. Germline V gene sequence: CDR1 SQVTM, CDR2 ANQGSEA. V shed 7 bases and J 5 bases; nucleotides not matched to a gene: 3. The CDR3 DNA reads TGCAGCGCCCGACTAGCGGACGAGCAGTACTTC. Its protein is CSARLADEQYF.

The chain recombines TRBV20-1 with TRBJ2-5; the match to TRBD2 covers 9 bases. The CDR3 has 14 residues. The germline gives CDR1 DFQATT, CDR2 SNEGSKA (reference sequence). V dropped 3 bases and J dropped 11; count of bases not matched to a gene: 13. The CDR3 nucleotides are TGCAGTGCTAGTAGGCTAGCGGGAAGGGGTGAGCAGTACTTC. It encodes CSASRLAGRGEQYF.

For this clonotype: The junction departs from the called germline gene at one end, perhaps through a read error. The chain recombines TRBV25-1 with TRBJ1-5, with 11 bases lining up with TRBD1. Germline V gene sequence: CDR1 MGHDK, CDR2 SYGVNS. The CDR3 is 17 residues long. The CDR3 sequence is CVSSPQGGQGADQPQHF. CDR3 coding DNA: TGTGTCAGCAGTCCCCAAGGTGGACAGGGGGCCGATCAGCCCCAGCATTTT.

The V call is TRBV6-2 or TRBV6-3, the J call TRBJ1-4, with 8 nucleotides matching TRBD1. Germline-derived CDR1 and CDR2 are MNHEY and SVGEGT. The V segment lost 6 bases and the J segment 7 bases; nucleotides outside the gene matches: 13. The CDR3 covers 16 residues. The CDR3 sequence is CASRDDRGNRREKLFF. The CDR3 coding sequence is TGTGCCAGCAGAGACGACAGGGGTAATCGGCGTGAAAAACTGTTTTTT.

The CDR3 sequence is CATSPPGQGNEKLFF. The CDR3, as DNA: TGTGCCACCAGCCCCCCGGGACAGGGAAATGAAAAACTGTTTTTT. The chain employs TRBV15 and TRBJ1-4; TRBD1 agrees at 9 bases. Germline CDR1 reads LNHNV; CDR2 reads YYDKDF (reference sequence). V shed 5 bases and J 5 bases; nucleotides not matched to a gene: 6. The CDR3 runs 15 residues.

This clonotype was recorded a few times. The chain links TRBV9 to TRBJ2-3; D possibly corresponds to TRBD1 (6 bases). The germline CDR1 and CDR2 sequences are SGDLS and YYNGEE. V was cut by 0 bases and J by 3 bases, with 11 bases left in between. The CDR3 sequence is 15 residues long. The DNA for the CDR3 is TGTGCCAGCAGCGTAGCGGGAAGGGGGACAGATACGCAGTATTTT. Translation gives CASSVAGRGTDTQYF.

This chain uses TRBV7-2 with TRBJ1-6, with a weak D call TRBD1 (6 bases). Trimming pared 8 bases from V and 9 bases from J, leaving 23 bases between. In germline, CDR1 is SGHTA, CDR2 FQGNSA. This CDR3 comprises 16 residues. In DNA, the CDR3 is TGTGCCAGCTGTTTGTCTTCGGGGGGCAACGGTTCACCCCTCCACTTT. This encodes CASCLSSGGNGSPLHF.

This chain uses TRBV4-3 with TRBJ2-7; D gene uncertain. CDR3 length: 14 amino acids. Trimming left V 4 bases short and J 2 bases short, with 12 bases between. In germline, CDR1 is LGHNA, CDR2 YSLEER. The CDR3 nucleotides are TGCGCCAGCAGCCGCCTCCTAGGCCCCTACGAGCAGTACTTC. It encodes CASSRLLGPYEQYF.